The subject of this entry is one T cell receptor beta chain. Its target is unknown. This entry belongs to a study of blood T cells in healthy people across ages. About the research overall: Template switching captured about one barcoded beta molecule per two T cells.

Study observations and caveats: With age, beta diversity per million T cells declined roughly linearly, significantly by about 40.

Isolation recovered at least 6.5 million PBMCs from every sample. A second PCR of about 7 to 12 cycles used a sample-barcoded 5' primer and a J-beta primer mix. Tagging of each cDNA molecule was performed by a template-switch adaptor with 12 random nucleotides. TCRdb reprocessed the 5' RACE reads with MiXCR, giving one entry per CDR3 protein. The profile shows roughly 1.5 million distinct CDR3 sequences, 42% of them singletons. The receptor was isolated from a woman aged 18-29 years in good health. What was sequenced was blood.

For the CDR3, the DNA is TGTGCCAGCAGCCCCTGGGCGACTAGCGGGGGGTACAATGAGCAGTTCTTC. This sequence encodes CASSPWATSGGYNEQFF. The rearrangement links TRBV14 to TRBJ2-1; 13 bases match TRBD2. Germline V CDR1 and CDR2: SGHDN, FVKESK. CDR3 size: 17 residues. With 4 bases clipped from V and 4 bases from J, the junction kept 7 bases outside the gene matches.